This TCR beta chain was documented in a study of cytotoxic CD8 clonotypes in ibrutinib-treated CLL. Data came from immunoSEQ multiplex PCR; TCRdb stores just in-frame clones and leaves some out. In the table there are approximately 340,000 clones, approximately 67% of which are singletons. Broader study findings: Different sampling times were used for sustained-remission and progressing patients.

The trim removed 3 bases at V and 7 bases at J, leaving 10 bases unmatched. From germline, CDR1 is SGHDT and CDR2 YYEEEE. This CDR3 comprises 14 residues. This clone was seen a single time. Its antigen is unidentified. Sample: PBMCs, taken after 36 months of ibrutinib treatment. The chain links TRBV5-6 to TRBJ2-7, with 7 positions matching TRBD1. The source is a human donor with chronic lymphocytic leukemia. In nucleotides, the CDR3 is TGTGCCAGCAGCTCAGGTACAGGGGTGGGTGAGCAGTACTTC. Translating gives CASSSGTGVGEQYF.